The 18 T cell receptor beta chains below all came from one sample that was sequenced in a study of shared clonotypes between healthy human individuals. TCRdb's copy holds only in-frame clones and misses some; the assay was immunoSEQ multiplex PCR. The profile shows hundreds of thousands of clones, 90% to 97% of them singletons. Sequenced sample: naive CD4+ T cells sorted from blood. Subset here: CD45RA+ positively selected. The receptors were gathered from a woman aged 25-40 years in good health.

The V call is TRBV2, the J call TRBJ1-4; possible D gene TRBD1, 5 bases. Trimming pared 6 bases from V and 3 bases from J, leaving 17 bases between. The CDR3 consists of 16 residues. Looked up from germline, CDR1 is SNHLY and CDR2 is FYNNEI. CDR3 amino acids: CASSDGRQGANEKLFF. In nucleotides, the CDR3 is TGTGCCAGCAGCGACGGTCGGCAGGGAGCTAATGAAAAACTGTTTTTT.

The chain joins TRBV29-1 to TRBJ2-4; D might be TRBD1 or TRBD2, each matching 6 bases. The CDR3 totals 15 residues. CDR1 and CDR2 (germline): SQVTM, ANQGSEA. V lost 4 bases, J lost 5 bases, and 18 bases lay in between. The CDR3 region has the DNA TGCAGCGTTGTCTCGCGGGGACACCTAGAAAACATTCAGTACTTC. Protein product: CSVVSRGHLENIQYF.

This clone was seen only once. The rearrangement uses TRBV6-5 and TRBJ2-7; D is uncertain. Germline assignment: CDR1 MNHEY and CDR2 SVGAGI. The V end was cut by 4 bases, the J end by 5 bases, with 6 bases between. The CDR3 spans 11 residues. This CDR3 is CASSSLNEQYF. CDR3 nucleotides: TGTGCCAGCAGTTCGTTGAACGAGCAGTACTTC.

For the CDR3, the DNA is TGCGCCAGCTCCCAGGGGGCCGGAGAAACTGAAGCTTTCTTT. Encoded protein: CASSQGAGETEAFF. V is TRBV10-2 and J is TRBJ1-1; 8 bases are shared with TRBD1. J gave up 5 bases and V 8 bases, and 10 bases lay outside the gene matches. Germline-derived CDR1 and CDR2 are WSHSY and SAAADI. This CDR3 spans 14 amino acids.

The rearrangement joins TRBV7-2 to TRBJ1-1; no reliable D call. CDR1 and CDR2 from the germline V gene are SGHTA and FQGNSA. V lost 0 bases, J lost 1 base, and 3 bases lay in between. The CDR3 extends over 13 amino acids. In DNA, the CDR3 is TGTGCCAGCAGCTTAGCCCAGAACACTGAAGCTTTCTTT. This encodes CASSLAQNTEAFF.

This rearrangement joins TRBV7-2 to TRBJ1-6; D ambiguous. The CDR3 is 16 amino acids. V was cut by 0 bases and J by 7 bases, with 13 bases left in between. Germline V gene lookup returns CDR1 SGHTA and CDR2 FQGNSA. CDR3 sequence: CASSLAMGSLNSPLHF. The CDR3 DNA follows: TGTGCCAGCAGCTTAGCGATGGGCAGTTTGAATTCACCCCTCCACTTT.

This chain uses TRBV27 with TRBJ2-3; 8 nucleotides align to TRBD1. CDR3 length equals 13 residues. CDR1 is MNHEY, CDR2 SMNVEV, per germline (reference sequence). V was pared by 8 bases and J by 1 base, with 2 bases of the junction left unmatched. In nucleotides, the CDR3 is TGTGCCAGCTCGGGACAGGGCACAGATACGCAGTATTTT. This translates into CASSGQGTDTQYF.

The chain recombines TRBV7-2 with TRBJ2-7; TRBD1 or TRBD2 may be the D gene (5 bases each). Per the germline V gene, CDR1 is SGHTA and CDR2 is FQGNSA. The V gene lost 3 bases and the J gene lost 3 bases, with 15 bases spanning the gap. The CDR3 covers 15 residues. The CDR3 DNA sequence: TGTGCCAGCAGCTTGTGGGACGGGGTAAACTACGAGCAGTACTTC. It is translated as CASSLWDGVNYEQYF.

The chain joins TRBV2 to TRBJ1-4; 8 nucleotides line up with TRBD1. CDR1 is SNHLY, CDR2 FYNNEI, per germline. V was pared by 4 bases and J by 4 bases, with 5 bases of the junction left unmatched. The CDR3 is 15 amino acids. The CDR3 here is CASSAQGADNEKLFF. The CDR3 nucleotides read TGTGCCAGCAGTGCTCAGGGGGCCGATAATGAAAAACTGTTTTTT.

This clone was recorded only once. The chain has TRBV10-3 and TRBJ2-3; 14 nucleotides line up with TRBD2. The ends lost 4 bases at V and 3 bases at J; junction bases unmatched: 3. The germline gives CDR1 ENHRY, CDR2 SYGVKD. This CDR3 contains 16 residues. Here the CDR3 DNA reads TGTGCCATCAGTGGGGGACTAGCGGGAGATACAGATACGCAGTATTTT. Its translation: CAISGGLAGDTDTQYF.

The CDR3 nucleotides read TGTGCAAGTCGCTTAGCATTGCGGGACAGGGGGAGGGAAACTAATGAAAAACTGTTTTTT. The encoded protein is CASRLALRDRGRETNEKLFF. This sequence joins TRBV12-2 and TRBJ1-4; the table's D call TRBD1 went unverified against the DNA. TRBV12-2 is a pseudogene segment. The CDR3 totals 20 residues.

The chain combines TRBV19 with TRBJ2-3; D gene unclear. This CDR3 contains 17 residues. Per the germline V gene, CDR1 is LNHDA and CDR2 is SQIVND (reference sequence). V lost 6 bases to trimming and J lost 0 bases, with 19 bases between them. The CDR3, as DNA: TGTGCCAGTAGCGCAGAAGGAACCCGGACCAGCACAGATACGCAGTATTTT. It is translated as CASSAEGTRTSTDTQYF.

Concerning this clone: The identical CDR3 is also encoded by other nucleotide sequences in the sample. The chain has TRBV4-1 and TRBJ2-3; D may match TRBD1 or TRBD2 (5 bases each). The germline V and J ends were trimmed by 4 bases and 2 bases, with 19 bases remaining between them. This CDR3 region has 17 residues. The V gene's germline CDR1 is MGHRA and CDR2 YSYEKL. The CDR3 nucleotides are TGCGCCAGCAGCCGCGCACTAGGGGATGCATTCACAGATACGCAGTATTTT. Translated: CASSRALGDAFTDTQYF.

V usage is TRBV5-4 and J usage is TRBJ2-1; TRBD2 matches at 13 bases. This CDR3 spans 15 amino acids. Germline CDR1 SGHNT, CDR2 YYREEE (reference sequence). The V gene end was trimmed by 3 bases and the J gene end by 8 bases; junction bases not matched to a gene: 5. The CDR3 protein is CASSSGTSGTDEQFF. DNA for the CDR3: TGTGCCAGCAGCTCTGGGACTAGCGGGACTGATGAGCAGTTCTTC.

The rearrangement uses TRBV9 and TRBJ2-5, with TRBD2 matching 9 bases. CDR1 and CDR2 from the germline V gene are SGDLS and YYNGEE. V dropped 0 bases and J dropped 2; count of bases not matched to a gene: 2. This CDR3 has 15 amino acids. CDR3 loop: CASSVGTSVQETQYF. The DNA of the CDR3 is TGTGCCAGCAGCGTAGGGACTAGCGTACAAGAGACCCAGTACTTC.

The gene calls are TRBV4-1 and TRBJ2-5, with TRBD1 matching over 7 bases. The end of the DNA is better explained by TRBJ2-7, so the J call may be wrong. CDR1 and CDR2 (germline): MGHRA, YSYEKL. This CDR3 has 16 residues. Written as DNA, the CDR3 is TGCGCCAGCAGCCTCATTCCGGGACAGTCGGAGTACGAGCAGTACTTC. This sequence encodes CASSLIPGQSEYEQYF.

The CDR3 region is CASSLVGLAGPNTGELFF. The CDR3, as DNA: TGTGCCAGCAGCCTAGTCGGGCTAGCGGGACCTAACACCGGGGAGCTGTTTTTT. V gene TRBV28 combines with J gene TRBJ2-2; 9 bases agree with TRBD2. V trimming: 6 bases; J trimming: 2 bases; junction bases outside the gene matches: 13. CDR1 and CDR2 from the germline V gene are MDHEN and SYDVKM. The CDR3 runs to 18 residues.

The chain employs TRBV2 and TRBJ1-2; 7 bases line up with TRBD1. The CDR3 is 13 residues long. Trimming at V came to 6 bases and at J to 8 bases, leaving 9 bases not matched to a gene. Germline-derived CDR1 and CDR2 are SNHLY and FYNNEI. This CDR3 is CASREQGTEGYTF. CDR3 bases: TGTGCCAGCAGAGAGCAGGGGACAGAGGGCTACACCTTC.